These 15 T cell receptor beta chains share one sample of origin, sequenced in a study of blood T cell repertoires in COVID-19. The protocol was immunoSEQ multiplex PCR, while the TCRdb copy is restricted to in-frame clones and leaves out a portion. The sample gives roughly 93,000 clones, 80% to 90% of which show up once; 8% to 9.5% is in the top ten. The sequencing input was peripheral blood. The receptors derive from a middle-aged man with acute or convalescent COVID-19.

The chain couples TRBV6-2 or TRBV6-3 to TRBJ2-2; 7 bases match TRBD1. The CDR3 extends over 15 amino acids. Germline V lookup: CDR1 MNHEY, CDR2 SVGEGT. The V and J ends lost 4 bases and 1 base, in that order; junction bases with no gene match: 3. The CDR3 is CASSSRQGNTGELFF. CDR3 nucleotide sequence: TGTGCCAGCAGTTCGAGACAGGGGAACACCGGGGAGCTGTTTTTT.

The rearrangement joins TRBV30 to TRBJ1-2; 10 positions match TRBD1. Trimming cost V 4 bases and J 7 bases; bases outside gene matches: 3. Per germline, CDR1 GTSNPN and CDR2 SVGIG (reference sequence). This CDR3 spans 12 amino acids. The CDR3 here is CAWTTGGLGYTF. As DNA, the CDR3 is TGTGCCTGGACGACAGGGGGCCTTGGCTACACCTTC. The full variable domain, its missing parts supplied by reference TRBV30 and TRBJ1-2, is SQTIHQWPATLVQPVGSPLSLECTVEGTSNPNLYWYRQAAGRGLQLLFYSVGIGQISSEVPQNLSASRPQDRQFILSSKKLLLSDSGFYLCAWTTGGLGYTFGSGTRLTVV.

In this sample, this clone turned up a few times. This rearrangement joins TRBV7-2 to TRBJ1-4; D is unclear. Per germline, CDR1 SGHTA and CDR2 FQGNSA. The V end was cut by 1 base, the J end by 0 bases, with 12 bases between. The CDR3 spans 17 residues. The CDR3 coding sequence is TGTGCCAGCAGCTTAGGTGGCAGCGGCCCAACTAATGAAAAACTGTTTTTT. Protein product: CASSLGGSGPTNEKLFF.

This clone was seen more than once but under ten times. This sequence joins TRBV12-5 and TRBJ2-7, with D perhaps TRBD2 (6 bases). Germline V lookup: CDR1 LGHNT, CDR2 FRNRAP. The ends were cut back, 0 bases at V and 0 bases at J, with 15 bases in the middle. The CDR3 is 17 amino acids. CDR3: CASGLVLAGRSSYEQYF. The CDR3 coding sequence is TGTGCTAGTGGTTTGGTTTTGGCGGGGCGGTCCTCCTACGAGCAGTACTTC.

CDR3 bases: TGTGCCAGCAGCTCCCCGGACGGGGACTATGGCTACACCTTC. Translating gives CASSSPDGDYGYTF. The chain combines TRBV28 with TRBJ1-2, with no clear D. Germline CDR1 and CDR2: MDHEN and SYDVKM. CDR3 size: 14 residues. V dropped 6 bases and J dropped 3 bases, with 14 bases sitting between them.

This clone came up a few times. The chain carries TRBV4-2 and TRBJ2-7; 7 positions agree with TRBD1. Germline CDR1 is LGHNA and CDR2 is YNFKEQ. This CDR3 region has 15 residues. With 0 bases clipped from V and 0 bases from J, the junction kept 2 bases outside the gene matches. Written as DNA, the CDR3 is TGTGCCAGCAGCCAAGATTGGGACAGCTCCTACGAGCAGTACTTC. Translated: CASSQDWDSSYEQYF.

V gene TRBV11-2 combines with J gene TRBJ2-3; 10 nucleotides agree with TRBD2. V was pared by 5 bases and J by 1 base, with 3 bases of the junction left unmatched. Looked up from germline, CDR1 is SGHAT and CDR2 is FQNNGV. This CDR3 region has 15 residues. CDR3 in amino acids: CASSPGTSGTDTQYF. The CDR3 region has the DNA TGTGCCAGCAGCCCGGGGACTAGCGGCACAGATACGCAGTATTTT.

The chain links TRBV7-6 to TRBJ2-3; 7 nucleotides align to TRBD1. Germline assignment: CDR1 SGHVS and CDR2 FNYEAQ. Trimming at V came to 1 base and at J to 2 bases, leaving 6 bases not matched to a gene. CDR3 length equals 16 residues. The CDR3 DNA reads as TGTGCCAGCAGCTTAGGAGGGGGCTTCGTCACAGATACGCAGTATTTT. Translating gives CASSLGGGFVTDTQYF.

The V call is TRBV2, the J call TRBJ1-4, with unresolved D. The CDR3 has 14 residues. V was trimmed by 1 base and J by 5 bases, leaving 8 bases between them. Germline V CDR1 and CDR2: SNHLY, FYNNEI. The CDR3 region is CASSEGSQNEKLFF. Here the CDR3 DNA reads TGTGCCAGCAGTGAAGGCAGTCAAAATGAAAAACTGTTTTTT.

V usage is TRBV6-5 and J usage is TRBJ2-3; 7 nucleotides match TRBD2. The CDR3 totals 14 residues. CDR1 and CDR2 (germline): MNHEY, SVGAGI. J gave up 3 bases and V 2 bases, and 2 bases lay outside the gene matches. CDR3 sequence: CASSYDSGTDTQYF. Written as DNA, the CDR3 is TGTGCCAGCAGTTACGATAGCGGGACAGATACGCAGTATTTT.

The CDR3 DNA reads as TGTGCCAGCAGTTACGGTGTCAGTTCGAACACTGAAGCTTTCTTT. It is translated as CASSYGVSSNTEAFF. The chain links TRBV6-5 to TRBJ1-1; no definite D call. This CDR3 region has 15 residues. V lost 2 bases, J lost 1 base, and 11 bases lay in between. The germline V gene encodes CDR1 MNHEY and CDR2 SVGAGI.

The rearrangement joins TRBV19 to TRBJ1-2, with 7 bases matching TRBD1. Germline values: CDR1 LNHDA, CDR2 SQIVND (reference sequence). J was trimmed by 4 bases and V by 7 bases; bases with no gene match: 9. The CDR3 sequence is 14 residues long. The DNA for the CDR3 is TGTGCCAGTACTACCACGGGACAGACCTATGGCTACACCTTC. Translating gives CASTTTGQTYGYTF.

The chain couples TRBV5-1 to TRBJ1-6; 7 positions match TRBD1. The V gene end was trimmed by 4 bases and the J gene end by 7 bases; junction bases not matched to a gene: 5. This CDR3 region has 14 residues. Germline CDR1 is SGHRS and CDR2 is YFSETQ. DNA of the CDR3: TGCGCCAGCAGCCGCACAGGGGTGAATTCACCCCTCCACTTT. Encoded protein: CASSRTGVNSPLHF.

The genes are TRBV29-1 and TRBJ1-2; tentative D call: TRBD1 (5 bases). In germline, CDR1 is SQVTM, CDR2 ANQGSEA. V was shortened by 3 bases and J by 2 bases, with 13 bases between the two germline ends. The CDR3 extends over 14 amino acids. The CDR3 DNA follows: TGCAGCGTTGATGGGGGGAGGGCCAACTATGGCTACACCTTC. The encoded protein is CSVDGGRANYGYTF. The whole variable domain, remainder taken from reference TRBV29-1 and TRBJ1-2, is SAVISQKPSRDICQRGTSLTIQCQVDSQVTMMFWYRQQPGQSLTLIATANQGSEATYESGFVIDKFPISRPNLTFSTLTVSNMSPEDSSIYLCSVDGGRANYGYTFGSGTRLTVV.

The chain is built from TRBV2 and TRBJ1-4; no reliable D call. The germline CDR1 and CDR2 sequences are SNHLY and FYNNEI. The CDR3 is 12 amino acids. V lost 7 bases, J lost 5 bases, and 8 bases lay in between. The CDR3 sequence is CASKFVNEKLFF. CDR3 DNA: TGTGCCAGCAAATTCGTCAATGAAAAACTGTTTTTT.